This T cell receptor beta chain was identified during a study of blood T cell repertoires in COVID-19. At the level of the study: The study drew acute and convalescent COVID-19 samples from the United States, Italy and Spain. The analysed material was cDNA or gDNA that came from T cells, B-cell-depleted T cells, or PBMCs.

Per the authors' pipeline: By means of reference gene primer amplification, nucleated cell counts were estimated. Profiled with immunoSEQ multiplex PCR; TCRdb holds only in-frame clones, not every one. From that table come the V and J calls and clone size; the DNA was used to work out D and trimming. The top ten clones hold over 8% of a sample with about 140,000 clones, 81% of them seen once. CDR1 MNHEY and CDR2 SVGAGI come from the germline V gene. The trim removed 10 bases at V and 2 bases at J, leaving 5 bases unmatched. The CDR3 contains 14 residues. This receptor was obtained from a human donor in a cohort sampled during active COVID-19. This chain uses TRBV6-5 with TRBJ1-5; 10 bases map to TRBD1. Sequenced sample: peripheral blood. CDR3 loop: CATGQGGGNQPQHF. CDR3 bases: TGTGCCACCGGACAGGGGGGGGGCAATCAGCCCCAGCATTTT.